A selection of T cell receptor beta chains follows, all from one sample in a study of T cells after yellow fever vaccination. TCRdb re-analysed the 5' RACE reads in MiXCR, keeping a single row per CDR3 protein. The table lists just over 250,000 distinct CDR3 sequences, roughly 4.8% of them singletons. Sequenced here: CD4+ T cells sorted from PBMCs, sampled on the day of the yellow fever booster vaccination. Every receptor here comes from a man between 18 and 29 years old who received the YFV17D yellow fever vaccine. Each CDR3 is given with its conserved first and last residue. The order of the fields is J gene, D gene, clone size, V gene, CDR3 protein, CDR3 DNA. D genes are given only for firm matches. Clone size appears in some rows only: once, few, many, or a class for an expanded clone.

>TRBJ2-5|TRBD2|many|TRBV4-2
CASSPLSGGQETQYF
TGTGCCAGCAGCCCTCTCAGCGGGGGTCAAGAGACCCAGTACTTC
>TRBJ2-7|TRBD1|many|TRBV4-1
CASSQDRGRSLYEQYF
TGCGCCAGCAGCCAAGACAGGGGGCGAAGTCTCTACGAGCAGTACTTC
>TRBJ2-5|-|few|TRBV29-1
CSVESQVETQYF
TGCAGCGTTGAATCCCAGGTCGAGACCCAGTACTTC
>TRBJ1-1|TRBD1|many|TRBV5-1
CASSLGPQTGVPEAFF
TGCGCCAGCAGCTTGGGCCCTCAGACAGGGGTGCCTGAAGCTTTCTTT
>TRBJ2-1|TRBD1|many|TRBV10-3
CAISGAGQGSNEQFF
TGTGCCATCAGTGGAGCGGGACAGGGCTCCAATGAGCAGTTCTTC
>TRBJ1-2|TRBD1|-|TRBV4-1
CASSPPTGGGWYYGYTF
TGCGCCAGCAGCCCGCCGACAGGGGGCGGGTGGTACTATGGCTACACCTTC
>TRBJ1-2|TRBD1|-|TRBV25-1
CAGPGQNYGYTF
TGTGCCGGCCCGGGACAGAACTATGGCTACACCTTC
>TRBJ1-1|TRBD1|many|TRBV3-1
CASSLTHRGNTEAFF
TGTGCCAGCAGTCTTACACACAGGGGGAACACTGAAGCTTTCTTT
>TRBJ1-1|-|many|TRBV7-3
CASSLEGNYHRTTEAFF
TGTGCCAGCAGCTTAGAAGGGAACTATCACCGAACCACTGAAGCTTTCTTT
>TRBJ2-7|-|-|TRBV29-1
CSVGREGYEQYF
TGCAGCGTTGGTAGGGAAGGGTACGAGCAGTACTTC
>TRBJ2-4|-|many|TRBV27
CASSYGPTPNIQYF
TGTGCCAGCAGCTACGGACCGACGCCAAACATTCAGTACTTC
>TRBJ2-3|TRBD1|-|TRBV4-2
CASSLGRTGGATDTQYF
TGTGCCAGCAGCCTCGGAAGGACAGGGGGCGCGACAGATACGCAGTATTTT
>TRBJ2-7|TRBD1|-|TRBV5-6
CASSFDRGSYEQYF
TGTGCCAGCAGCTTCGACAGGGGCTCCTACGAGCAGTACTTC
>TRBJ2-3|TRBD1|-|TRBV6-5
CASRKTPGGWEDTQYF
TGTGCCAGCAGGAAGACCCCAGGGGGCTGGGAAGATACGCAGTATTTT
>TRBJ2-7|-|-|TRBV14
CASSQYISDTTYEQYF
TGTGCCAGCAGCCAATATATCTCCGACACAACTTACGAGCAGTACTTC
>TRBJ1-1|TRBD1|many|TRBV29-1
CSAGQGVATEAFF
TGCAGCGCAGGACAGGGGGTAGCCACTGAAGCTTTCTTT
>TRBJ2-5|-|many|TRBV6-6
CASRAVGRLGTQYF
TGTGCCAGCAGGGCCGTAGGTAGGCTAGGGACCCAGTACTTC
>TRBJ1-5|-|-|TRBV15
CATSRQETNQPQHF
TGTGCCACCAGCAGACAGGAGACCAATCAGCCCCAGCATTTT
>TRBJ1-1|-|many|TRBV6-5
CASSTTGNDLNTEAFF
TGTGCCAGCAGTACAACCGGCAATGATTTAAACACTGAAGCTTTCTTT
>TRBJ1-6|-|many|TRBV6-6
CASSYSLARNDNSPLHF
TGTGCCAGCAGTTACTCGCTTGCCAGGAATGATAATTCACCCCTCCACTTT
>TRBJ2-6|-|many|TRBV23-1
CASSQSGSSGANVLTF
TGCGCCAGCAGTCAATCGGGCAGCTCTGGGGCCAACGTCCTGACTTTC
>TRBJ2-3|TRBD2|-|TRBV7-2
CASSLAGGGLDTQYF
TGTGCCAGCAGCCTAGCGGGGGGGGGTTTGGATACGCAGTATTTT
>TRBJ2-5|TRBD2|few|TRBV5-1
CASFPGPSGQETQYF
TGCGCCAGCTTCCCGGGCCCTAGCGGACAAGAGACCCAGTACTTC
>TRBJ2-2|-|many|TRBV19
CASSMAARTGELFF
TGTGCCAGTAGTATGGCGGCGCGAACCGGGGAGCTGTTTTTT